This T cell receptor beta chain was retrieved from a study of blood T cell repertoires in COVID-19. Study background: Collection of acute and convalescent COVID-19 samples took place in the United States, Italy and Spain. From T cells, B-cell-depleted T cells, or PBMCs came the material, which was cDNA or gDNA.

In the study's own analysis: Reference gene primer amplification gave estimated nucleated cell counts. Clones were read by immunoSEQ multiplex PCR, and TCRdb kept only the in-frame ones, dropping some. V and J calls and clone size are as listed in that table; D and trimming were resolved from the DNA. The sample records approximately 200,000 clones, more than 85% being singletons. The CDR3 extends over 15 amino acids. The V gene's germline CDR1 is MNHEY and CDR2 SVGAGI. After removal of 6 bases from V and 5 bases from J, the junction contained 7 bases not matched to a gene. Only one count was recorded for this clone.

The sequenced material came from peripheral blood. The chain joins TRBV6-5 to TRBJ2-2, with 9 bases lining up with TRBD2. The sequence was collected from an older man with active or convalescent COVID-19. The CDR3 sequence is CASRPPGLATGELFF. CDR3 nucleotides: TGTGCCAGCAGGCCCCCGGGACTAGCAACCGGGGAGCTGTTTTTT.